Below, 22 T cell receptor beta chains from the same sample are listed, as sequenced in a study of T cell clones after liver transplantation (dated by TCRdb to the late 2010s). Receptor amplification or capture employed the immunoSEQ multiplex PCR assay. TCRdb stores this immuneACCESS table with in-frame sequences only. Part of the clones is absent; in the studies checked, under half of the shortfall reflects unresolved V genes, and no reason is known for the rest. The sample table shows about 15,000 clones, and around 90% are seen once. 40% to 55% of the sample is in the top ten clones. This specimen's time point label, per the study, means: pre-transplant. The starting material was CD8+ T cells from blood, obtained before liver transplant. The receptors derive from a human donor who received a liver transplant.

The V gene is TRBV7-3, the J gene TRBJ2-7; D is possibly TRBD2 (6 bases). Germline loops: CDR1 SGHTA, CDR2 FQGTGA. This CDR3 has 12 amino acids. Trimming took 8 bases from V and 2 from J, leaving 10 bases between them. The CDR3 DNA sequence: TGTGCCAGCGGAGGGAGTGCCTACGAGCAGTACTTC. This translates into CASGGSAYEQYF.

The J gene is TRBJ2-1, the V gene TRBV9; D call uncertain. The CDR3 extends over 15 amino acids. Germline lookup yields CDR1 SGDLS and CDR2 YYNGEE. Trimming took off 0 bases at V and 5 bases at J, with 12 bases between the two ends. The CDR3, as DNA: TGTGCCAGCAGCGTAGATGGGGTTCCTAACAATGAGCAGTTCTTC. Translation gives CASSVDGVPNNEQFF.

The CDR3 protein is CASSPPPPLAGPEQYF. DNA of the CDR3: TGTGCCAGCTCACCACCACCGCCCCTTGCGGGGCCCGAGCAGTACTTC. This sequence joins TRBV18 and TRBJ2-7; tentative D call: TRBD2 (6 bases). This CDR3 spans 16 amino acids. V dropped 0 bases and J dropped 6 bases, with 18 bases sitting between them. Germline-derived CDR1 and CDR2 are KGHSH and LQKENI.

CDR3 in DNA: TGTGCCAGCAGTCCCGGACTAGCGGCTAGCTGGGGCACAGATACGCAGTATTTT. Translated: CASSPGLAASWGTDTQYF. J is TRBJ2-3 and V is TRBV27; 10 bases align to TRBD2. The CDR3 covers 18 residues. Germline trimming cut 5 bases from V and 1 base from J; bases unmatched to any gene: 12. From germline, CDR1 is MNHEY and CDR2 SMNVEV (reference sequence).

The J gene is TRBJ2-4, the V gene TRBV5-4, with D perhaps matching TRBD2 (5 bases). The CDR3 totals 14 residues. CDR1 SGHNT and CDR2 YYREEE come from the germline V gene (reference sequence). The ends were cut back, 0 bases at V and 8 bases at J, with 12 bases in the middle. This chain's CDR3 is CASSLAGYGDIQYF. CDR3 nucleotides: TGTGCCAGCAGCTTGGCGGGGTATGGGGACATTCAGTACTTC.

CDR3 DNA sequence: TGTGCCAGCAGTTTTCAGGGGGCGAACACTGAAGCTTTCTTT. This translates into CASSFQGANTEAFF. This rearrangement joins TRBV27 to TRBJ1-1, with 8 bases fitting TRBD1. Germline lookup yields CDR1 MNHEY and CDR2 SMNVEV (reference sequence). There are 14 residues in the CDR3. The junction had 1 base not matched to a gene; V was cut back by 3 bases and J by 1 base.

V gene TRBV11-2 combines with J gene TRBJ2-1; TRBD2 matches at 8 bases. CDR3 length equals 17 residues. Germline assignment: CDR1 SGHAT and CDR2 FQNNGV. V dropped 4 bases and J dropped 4; count of bases not matched to a gene: 12. Here the CDR3 DNA reads TGTGCCAGCAGCTCAACACCCGCGGGGGGACCATACAATGAGCAGTTCTTC. Encoded protein: CASSSTPAGGPYNEQFF. Full variable domain (missing parts from reference TRBV11-2 and TRBJ2-1): EAGVAQSPRYKIIEKRQSVAFWCNPISGHATLYWYQQILGQGPKLLIQFQNNGVVDDSQLPKDRFSAERLKGVDSTLKIQPAKLEDSAVYLCASSSTPAGGPYNEQFFGPGTRLTVL.

This chain uses TRBV5-1 with TRBJ2-1; possibly TRBD2 for D (6 bases). The germline CDR1 and CDR2 sequences are SGHRS and YFSETQ. V lost 0 bases and J lost 4, with 14 bases in between. The CDR3 contains 16 residues. This chain's CDR3 is CASSLAEGLTYNEQFF. In DNA form, the CDR3 reads TGCGCCAGCAGCTTGGCCGAGGGACTTACTTACAATGAGCAGTTCTTC.

The chain recombines TRBV28 with TRBJ2-5; D tentatively reads TRBD1 or TRBD2 (5 bases each). The V gene lost 7 bases and the J gene lost 3 bases, with 15 bases spanning the gap. Germline CDR1 MDHEN, CDR2 SYDVKM. This CDR3 spans 14 amino acids. CDR3 DNA: TGTGCCAGCACTCCGACAGCGGAGGAAGAGACCCAGTACTTC. Its translation is CASTPTAEEETQYF. Variable domain in full (rest from reference TRBV28 and TRBJ2-5): DVKVTQSSRYLVKRTGEKVFLECVQDMDHENMFWYRQDPGLGLRLIYFSYDVKMKEKGDIPEGYSVSREKKERFSLILESASTNQTSMYLCASTPTAEEETQYFGPGTRLLVL.

The V and J genes are TRBV4-1 and TRBJ2-5; D not resolved. The germline gives CDR1 MGHRA, CDR2 YSYEKL. The CDR3 has 11 amino acids. The germline V and J ends were trimmed by 5 bases and 2 bases, with 3 bases remaining between them. In DNA form, the CDR3 reads TGCGCCAGCAGCACACAAGAGACCCAGTACTTC. It specifies CASSTQETQYF.

The chain carries TRBV7-9 and TRBJ2-5; D gene ambiguous. This CDR3 is built from 17 residues. The germline V gene has CDR1 SEHNR and CDR2 FQNEAQ (reference sequence). Between the trimmed V and J ends, which lost 1 base and 3 bases, there was a span of 18 bases. The CDR3 DNA follows: TGTGCCAGCAGCTTAGATAGGCAGGCCGGTTACAAAGAGACCCAGTACTTC. This encodes CASSLDRQAGYKETQYF.

V and J are TRBV29-1 and TRBJ2-1, with 9 bases aligning to TRBD2. Trimming cost V 5 bases and J 7 bases; bases outside gene matches: 12. The CDR3 runs to 15 residues. Germline-derived CDR1 and CDR2 are SQVTM and ANQGSEA. CDR3 amino acids: CSVPRIAGGGNEQFF. The DNA of the CDR3 is TGCAGCGTTCCAAGGATTGCGGGAGGGGGAAATGAGCAGTTCTTC.

The chain joins TRBV5-1 to TRBJ2-3; 10 bases are a match to TRBD2. The CDR3 is made up of 15 amino acids. Trimming at V came to 0 bases and at J to 4 bases, leaving 2 bases not matched to a gene. The germline CDR1 and CDR2 sequences are SGHRS and YFSETQ. DNA of the CDR3: TGCGCCAGCAGCTTGGCAGCGGGAGGGCCAGATACGCAGTATTTT. Residues: CASSLAAGGPDTQYF.

V usage is TRBV4-1 and J usage is TRBJ2-7; TRBD1 matches at 9 bases. Germline V gene data show CDR1 as MGHRA and CDR2 as YSYEKL. J gave up 4 bases and V 2 bases, and 3 bases lay outside the gene matches. The CDR3 is 14 amino acids. The DNA of the CDR3 is TGCGCCAGCAGCCAAACGACAGGGGGGTACGAGCAGTACTTC. Protein product: CASSQTTGGYEQYF.

The chain combines TRBV7-9 with TRBJ2-1; D might be TRBD2 (5 bases). Germline values: CDR1 SEHNR, CDR2 FQNEAQ (reference sequence). The CDR3 totals 13 residues. V shed 5 bases and J shed 3 bases, with 8 bases lying between them. CDR3 sequence reads: CASSPTSYNEQFF. The CDR3 nucleotides are TGTGCCAGCAGCCCCACTAGCTACAATGAGCAGTTCTTC. Combining the CDR3 with reference TRBV7-9 and TRBJ2-1 gives the whole variable domain DTGVSQNPRHKITKRGQNVTFRCDPISEHNRLYWYRQTLGQGPEFLTYFQNEAQLEKSRLLSDRFSAERPKGSFSTLEIQRTEQGDSAMYLCASSPTSYNEQFFGPGTRLTVL.

J is TRBJ2-7 and V is TRBV2; possibly TRBD2 for D (6 bases). Deletions cut 4 bases from V and 3 bases from J, with 13 bases between. Germline V gene sequence: CDR1 SNHLY, CDR2 FYNNEI. CDR3 size: 14 residues. The CDR3 here is CASSGIAALYEQYF. The CDR3 DNA reads as TGTGCCAGCAGTGGAATAGCGGCTCTCTACGAGCAGTACTTC.

V usage is TRBV6-4 and J usage is TRBJ2-2; either TRBD1 or TRBD2 may supply D (6 bases each). Germline loops: CDR1 MRHNA, CDR2 SNTAGT. This CDR3 comprises 15 residues. Trimming took 1 base from V and 4 from J, leaving 10 bases between them. As DNA, the CDR3 is TGTGCCAGCAGTGACTTACAGGGAGGCACCGGGGAGCTGTTTTTT. Encoded protein: CASSDLQGGTGELFF.

This clone is deemed medium-sized. The chain joins TRBV10-3 to TRBJ2-1; 8 bases align to TRBD1. This CDR3 has 13 amino acids. Germline V gives CDR1 ENHRY, CDR2 SYGVKD. Trimming at V came to 6 bases and at J to 5 bases, leaving 3 bases not matched to a gene. CDR3 amino acids: CAIRTGVDNEQFF. CDR3 sequence (DNA): TGTGCCATCAGGACAGGGGTCGACAATGAGCAGTTCTTC.

This clone appeared a single time. This chain connects TRBV28 to TRBJ2-1, with a weak D call TRBD1 (5 bases). V was cut by 2 bases and J by 4 bases, with 15 bases left in between. The CDR3 loop spans 16 amino acids. The germline V gene has CDR1 MDHEN and CDR2 SYDVKM. CDR3 loop: CASSLGSAGMYNEQFF. CDR3 bases: TGTGCCAGCAGTTTAGGTTCGGCAGGGATGTACAATGAGCAGTTCTTC.

This rearrangement joins TRBV4-2 to TRBJ1-1; D is unresolved. Germline V CDR1 and CDR2: LGHNA, YNFKEQ. The V end was cut by 1 base, the J end by 10 bases, with 7 bases between. This CDR3 is 11 amino acids long. The chain's CDR3 is CASSQGLLAFF. CDR3 nucleotides: TGTGCCAGCAGCCAAGGTCTCCTAGCTTTCTTT.

Written as DNA, the CDR3 is TGTGCCAGCAGTGGGGAACTACGACAAAGTCGGGCCAACGTCCTGACTTTC. Translated: CASSGELRQSRANVLTF. The chain combines TRBV6-9 with TRBJ2-6; D is unresolved. Between the trimmed V and J ends, which lost 5 bases and 5 bases, there was a span of 19 bases. The germline gives CDR1 MNHGY, CDR2 SVAAGI. This CDR3 contains 17 residues.

CDR3 loop: CASSVDDTGELFF. The CDR3, as DNA: TGTGCCAGCAGCGTAGATGACACCGGGGAGCTGTTTTTT. The chain joins TRBV9 to TRBJ2-2; D gene ambiguous. Germline V gene sequence: CDR1 SGDLS, CDR2 YYNGEE. The CDR3 has 13 residues. V was trimmed by 0 bases and J by 3 bases, leaving 3 bases between them.